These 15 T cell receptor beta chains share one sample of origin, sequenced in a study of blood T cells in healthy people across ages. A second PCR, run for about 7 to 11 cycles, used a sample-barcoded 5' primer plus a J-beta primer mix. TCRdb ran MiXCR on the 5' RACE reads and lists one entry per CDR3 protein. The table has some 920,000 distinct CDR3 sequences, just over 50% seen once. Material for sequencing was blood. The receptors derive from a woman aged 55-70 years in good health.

The CDR3 region has the DNA TGCGCCAGCAGCTTGGGAGGTTATGGGAACGAGCAGTACTTC. This codes for CASSLGGYGNEQYF. V is TRBV5-1 and J is TRBJ2-4; D not resolved. Matching the DNA end better, TRBJ2-7 makes the J call doubtful. Germline CDR1 is SGHRS and CDR2 is YFSETQ. This CDR3 has 14 amino acids.

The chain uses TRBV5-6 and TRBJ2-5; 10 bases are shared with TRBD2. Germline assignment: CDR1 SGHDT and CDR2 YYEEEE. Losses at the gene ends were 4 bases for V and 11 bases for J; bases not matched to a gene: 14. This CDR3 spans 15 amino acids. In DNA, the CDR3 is TGTGCCAGCAGCCAGGGGACTAGCGTATACAATGAGCAGTACTTC. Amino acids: CASSQGTSVYNEQYF.

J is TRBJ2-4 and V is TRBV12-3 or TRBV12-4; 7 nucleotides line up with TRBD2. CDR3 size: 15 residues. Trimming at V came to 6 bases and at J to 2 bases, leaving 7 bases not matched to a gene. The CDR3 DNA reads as TGTGCCAGCAGCTCGGGAGGCTTCTCCAAAAACATTCAGTACTTC. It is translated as CASSSGGFSKNIQYF.

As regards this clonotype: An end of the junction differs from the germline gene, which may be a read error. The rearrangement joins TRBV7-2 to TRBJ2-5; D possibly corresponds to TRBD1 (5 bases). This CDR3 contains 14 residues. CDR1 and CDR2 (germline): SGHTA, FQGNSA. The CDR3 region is CASSTATAQVTQYF. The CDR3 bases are TGTGCCAGCAGCACCGCGACAGCCCAAGTGACCCAGTACTTC.

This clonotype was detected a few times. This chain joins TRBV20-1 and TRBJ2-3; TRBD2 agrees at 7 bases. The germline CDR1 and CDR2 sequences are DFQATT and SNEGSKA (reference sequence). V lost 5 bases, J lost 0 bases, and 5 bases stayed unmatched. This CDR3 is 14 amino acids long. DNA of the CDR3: TGCAGTGCTGCCGGACTAGTGAGCACAGATACGCAGTATTTT. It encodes CSAAGLVSTDTQYF.

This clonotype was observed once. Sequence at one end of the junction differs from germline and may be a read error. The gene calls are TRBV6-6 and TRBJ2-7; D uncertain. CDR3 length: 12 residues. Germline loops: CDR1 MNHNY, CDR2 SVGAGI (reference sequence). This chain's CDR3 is CASSGRSYAQYF. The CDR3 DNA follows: TGTGCCAGCAGTGGACGGTCCTACGCGCAGTACTTC.

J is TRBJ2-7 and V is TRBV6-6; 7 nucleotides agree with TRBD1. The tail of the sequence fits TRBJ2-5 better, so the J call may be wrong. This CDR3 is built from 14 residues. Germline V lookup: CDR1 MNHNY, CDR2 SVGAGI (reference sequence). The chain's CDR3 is CASRLQGSGKTQYF. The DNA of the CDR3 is TGTGCCAGCAGATTACAGGGGAGTGGGAAGACCCAGTACTTC.

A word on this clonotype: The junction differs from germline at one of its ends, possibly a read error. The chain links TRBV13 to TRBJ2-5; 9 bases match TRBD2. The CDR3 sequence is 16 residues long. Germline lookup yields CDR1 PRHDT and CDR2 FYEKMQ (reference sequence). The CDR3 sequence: CANSLRVAGDRETQYF. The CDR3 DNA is TGTGCCAACAGCTTAAGGGTAGCGGGAGACCGAGAGACCCAGTACTTC.

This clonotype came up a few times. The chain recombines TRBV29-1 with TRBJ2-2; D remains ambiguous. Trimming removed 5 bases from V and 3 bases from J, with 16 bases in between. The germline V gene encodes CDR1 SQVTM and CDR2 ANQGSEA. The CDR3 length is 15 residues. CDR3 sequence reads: CSVPKFSFYTGELFF. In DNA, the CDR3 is TGCAGCGTTCCCAAATTTAGCTTCTACACCGGGGAGCTGTTTTTT.

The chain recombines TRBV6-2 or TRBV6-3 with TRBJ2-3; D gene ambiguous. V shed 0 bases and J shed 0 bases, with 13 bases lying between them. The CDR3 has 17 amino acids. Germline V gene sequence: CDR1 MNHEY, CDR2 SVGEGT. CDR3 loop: CASSYSADQLSTDTQYF. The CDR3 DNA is TGTGCCAGCAGTTACTCGGCAGACCAACTTAGCACAGATACGCAGTATTTT.

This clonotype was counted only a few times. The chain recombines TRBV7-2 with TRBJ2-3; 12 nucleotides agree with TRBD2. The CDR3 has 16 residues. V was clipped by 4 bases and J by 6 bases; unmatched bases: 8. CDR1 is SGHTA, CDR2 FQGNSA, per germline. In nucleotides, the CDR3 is TGTGCCAGCAGCTCGCGGCTAGCGGGAGGGCTGGATACGCAGTATTTT. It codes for CASSSRLAGGLDTQYF.

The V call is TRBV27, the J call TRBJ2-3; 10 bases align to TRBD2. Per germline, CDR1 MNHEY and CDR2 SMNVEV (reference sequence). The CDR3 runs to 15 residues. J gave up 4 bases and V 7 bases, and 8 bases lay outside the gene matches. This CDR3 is CASTPSGRAPDTQYF. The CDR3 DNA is TGTGCCAGCACCCCGAGCGGGAGGGCCCCAGATACGCAGTATTTT.

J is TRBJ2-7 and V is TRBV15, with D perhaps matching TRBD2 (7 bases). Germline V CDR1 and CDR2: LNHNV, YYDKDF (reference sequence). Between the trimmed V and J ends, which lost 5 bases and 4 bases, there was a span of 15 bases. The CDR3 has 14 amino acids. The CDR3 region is CATSPGRGAYEQYF. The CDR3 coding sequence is TGTGCCACCAGCCCCGGACGGGGGGCTTACGAGCAGTACTTC.

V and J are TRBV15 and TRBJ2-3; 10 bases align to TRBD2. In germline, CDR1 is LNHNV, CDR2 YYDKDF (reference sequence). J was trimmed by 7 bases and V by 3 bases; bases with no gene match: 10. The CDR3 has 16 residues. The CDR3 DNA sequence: TGTGCCACCAGCAGTCCTGCGAGCGGGAGGGCTTATACGCAGTATTTT. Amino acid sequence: CATSSPASGRAYTQYF. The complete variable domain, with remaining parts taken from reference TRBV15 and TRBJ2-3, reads DAMVIQNPRYQVTQFGKPVTLSCSQTLNHNVMYWYQQKSSQAPKLLFHYYDKDFNNEADTPDNFQSRRPNTSFCFLDIRSPGLGDTAMYLCATSSPASGRAYTQYFGPGTRLTVL.

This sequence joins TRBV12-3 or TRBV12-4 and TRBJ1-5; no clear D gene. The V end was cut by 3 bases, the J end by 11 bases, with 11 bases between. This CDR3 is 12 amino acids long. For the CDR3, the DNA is TGTGCCAGCAGTTTCTCCCCGATATCCCAGCATTTT. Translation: CASSFSPISQHF.